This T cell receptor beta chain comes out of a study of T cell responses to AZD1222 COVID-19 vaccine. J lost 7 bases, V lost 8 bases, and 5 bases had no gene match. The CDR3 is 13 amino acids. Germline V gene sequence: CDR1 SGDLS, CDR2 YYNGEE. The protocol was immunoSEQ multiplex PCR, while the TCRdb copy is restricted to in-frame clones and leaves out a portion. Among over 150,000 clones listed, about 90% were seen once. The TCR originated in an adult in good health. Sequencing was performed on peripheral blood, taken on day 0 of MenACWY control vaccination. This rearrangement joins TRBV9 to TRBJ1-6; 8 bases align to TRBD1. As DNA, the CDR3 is TGTGCCAGTGGACAGGGTCAAAATTCACCCCTCCACTTT. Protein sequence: CASGQGQNSPLHF.